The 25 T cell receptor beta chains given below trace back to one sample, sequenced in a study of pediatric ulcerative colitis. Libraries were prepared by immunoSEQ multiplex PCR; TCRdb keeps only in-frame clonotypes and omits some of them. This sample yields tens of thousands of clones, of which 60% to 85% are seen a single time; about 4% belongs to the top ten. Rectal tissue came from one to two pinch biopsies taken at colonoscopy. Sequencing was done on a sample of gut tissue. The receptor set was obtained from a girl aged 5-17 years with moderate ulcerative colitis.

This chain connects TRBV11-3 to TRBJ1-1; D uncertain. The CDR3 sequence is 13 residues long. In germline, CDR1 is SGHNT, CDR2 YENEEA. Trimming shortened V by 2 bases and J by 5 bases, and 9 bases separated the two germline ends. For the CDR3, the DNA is TGTGCCAGCAGCTTAAACGTAAGGACTGAAGCTTTCTTT. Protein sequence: CASSLNVRTEAFF.

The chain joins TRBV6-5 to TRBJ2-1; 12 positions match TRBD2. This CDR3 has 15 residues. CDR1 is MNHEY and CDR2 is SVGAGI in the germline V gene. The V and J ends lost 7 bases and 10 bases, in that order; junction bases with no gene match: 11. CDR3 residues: CASNLLAGGFGEQFF. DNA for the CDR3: TGTGCCAGCAACCTCCTAGCGGGAGGGTTTGGGGAGCAGTTCTTC.

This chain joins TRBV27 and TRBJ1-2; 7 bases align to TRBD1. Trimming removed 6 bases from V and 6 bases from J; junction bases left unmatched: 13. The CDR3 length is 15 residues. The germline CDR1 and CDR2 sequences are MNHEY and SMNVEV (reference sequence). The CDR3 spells CASSQRQGRGDGYTF. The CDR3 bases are TGTGCCAGCAGCCAAAGACAGGGTAGGGGAGATGGCTACACCTTC.

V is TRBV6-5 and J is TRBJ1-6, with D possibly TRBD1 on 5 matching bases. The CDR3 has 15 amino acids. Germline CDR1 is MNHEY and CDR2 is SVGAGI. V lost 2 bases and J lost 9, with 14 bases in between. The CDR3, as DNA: TGTGCCAGCAGTTACGGGGCTCTAGGCACTTCACCCCTCCACTTT. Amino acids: CASSYGALGTSPLHF.

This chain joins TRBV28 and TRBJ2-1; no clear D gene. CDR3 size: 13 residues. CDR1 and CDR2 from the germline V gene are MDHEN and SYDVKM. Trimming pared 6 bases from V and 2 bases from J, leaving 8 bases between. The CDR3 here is CASRLAAYNEQFF. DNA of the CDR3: TGTGCCAGCAGGCTCGCTGCCTACAATGAGCAGTTCTTC.

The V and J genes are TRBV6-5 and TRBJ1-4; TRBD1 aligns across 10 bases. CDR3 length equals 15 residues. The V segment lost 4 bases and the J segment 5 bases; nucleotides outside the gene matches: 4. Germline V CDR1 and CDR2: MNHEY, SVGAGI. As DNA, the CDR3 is TGTGCCAGCAGTTCTCCGGGACAGGGGAATGAAAAACTGTTTTTT. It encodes CASSSPGQGNEKLFF.

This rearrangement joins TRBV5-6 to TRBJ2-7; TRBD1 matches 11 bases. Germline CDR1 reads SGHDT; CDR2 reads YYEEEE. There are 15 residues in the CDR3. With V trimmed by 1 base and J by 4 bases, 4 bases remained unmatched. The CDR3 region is CASSLRGQGGYEQYF. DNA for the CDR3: TGTGCCAGCAGCTTGCGGGGACAGGGGGGATACGAGCAGTACTTC.

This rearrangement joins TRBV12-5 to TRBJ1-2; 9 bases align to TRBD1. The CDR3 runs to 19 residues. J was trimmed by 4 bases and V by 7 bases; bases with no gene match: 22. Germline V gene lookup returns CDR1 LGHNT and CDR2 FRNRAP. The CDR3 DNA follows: TGTGCTAGTGCCATGCCCACAAATACAGGGGGCTTATGGGGCTATGGCTACACCTTC. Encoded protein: CASAMPTNTGGLWGYGYTF.

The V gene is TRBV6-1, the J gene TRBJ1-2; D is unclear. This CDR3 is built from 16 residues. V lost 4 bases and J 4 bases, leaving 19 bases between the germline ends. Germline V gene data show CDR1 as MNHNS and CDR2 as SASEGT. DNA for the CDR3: TGTGCCAGCAGTGGGTTGGGCCATACCCGCGTCTATGGCTACACCTTC. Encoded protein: CASSGLGHTRVYGYTF.

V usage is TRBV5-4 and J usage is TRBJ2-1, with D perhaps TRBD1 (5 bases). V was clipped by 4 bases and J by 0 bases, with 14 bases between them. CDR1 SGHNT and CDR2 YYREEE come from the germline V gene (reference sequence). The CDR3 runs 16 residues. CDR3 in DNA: TGTGCCAGCAGCCAGGGTGGGGAAAGCTCCTACAATGAGCAGTTCTTC. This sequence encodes CASSQGGESSYNEQFF.

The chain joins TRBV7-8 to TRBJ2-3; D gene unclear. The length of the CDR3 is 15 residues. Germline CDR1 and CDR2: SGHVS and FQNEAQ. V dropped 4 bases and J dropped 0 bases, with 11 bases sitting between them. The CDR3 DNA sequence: TGTGCCAGCAGCTCCCTAAGGGCGAGCACAGATACGCAGTATTTT. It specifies CASSSLRASTDTQYF.

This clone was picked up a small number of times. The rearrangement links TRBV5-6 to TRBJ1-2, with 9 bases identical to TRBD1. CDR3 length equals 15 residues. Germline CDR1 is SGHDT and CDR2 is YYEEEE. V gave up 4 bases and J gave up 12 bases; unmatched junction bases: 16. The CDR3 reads CASSRYRQGDRIHTF. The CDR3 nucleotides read TGTGCCAGCAGCCGCTACCGACAGGGGGACCGTATCCACACCTTC. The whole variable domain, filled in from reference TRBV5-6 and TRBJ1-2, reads DAGVTQSPTHLIKTRGQQVTLRCSPKSGHDTVSWYQQALGQGPQFIFQYYEEEERQRGNFPDRFSGHQFPNYSSELNVNALLLGDSALYLCASSRYRQGDRIHTFGSGTRLTVV.

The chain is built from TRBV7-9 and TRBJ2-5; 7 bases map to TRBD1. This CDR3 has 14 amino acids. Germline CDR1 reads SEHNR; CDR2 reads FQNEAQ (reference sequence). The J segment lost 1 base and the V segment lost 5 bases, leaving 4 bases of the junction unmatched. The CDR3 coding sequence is TGTGCCAGCAGCCCCGGGACAGCCCAAGAGACCCAGTACTTC. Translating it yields CASSPGTAQETQYF. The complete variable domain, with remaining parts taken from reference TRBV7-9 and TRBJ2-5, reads DTGVSQNPRHKITKRGQNVTFRCDPISEHNRLYWYRQTLGQGPEFLTYFQNEAQLEKSRLLSDRFSAERPKGSFSTLEIQRTEQGDSAMYLCASSPGTAQETQYFGPGTRLLVL.

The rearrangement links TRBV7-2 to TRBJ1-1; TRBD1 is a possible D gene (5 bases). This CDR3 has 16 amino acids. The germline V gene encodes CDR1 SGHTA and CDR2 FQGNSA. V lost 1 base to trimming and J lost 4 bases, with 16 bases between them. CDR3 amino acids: CASSLGPRGLITEAFF. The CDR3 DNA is TGTGCCAGCAGCTTAGGGCCAAGGGGCCTGATCACTGAAGCTTTCTTT.

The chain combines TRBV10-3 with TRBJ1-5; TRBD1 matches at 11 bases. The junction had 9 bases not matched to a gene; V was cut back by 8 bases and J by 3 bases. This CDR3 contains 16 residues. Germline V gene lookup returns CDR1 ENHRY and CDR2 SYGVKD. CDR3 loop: CAIASGTGGINQPQHF. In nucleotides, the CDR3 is TGTGCCATCGCCTCCGGGACAGGGGGAATCAATCAGCCCCAGCATTTT.

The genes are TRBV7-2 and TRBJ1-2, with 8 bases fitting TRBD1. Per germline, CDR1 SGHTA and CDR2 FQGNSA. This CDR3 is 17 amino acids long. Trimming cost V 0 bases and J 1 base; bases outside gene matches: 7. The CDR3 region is CASSLAQGGEINYGYTF. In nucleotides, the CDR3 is TGTGCCAGCAGCTTAGCACAGGGGGGGGAGATTAACTATGGCTACACCTTC.

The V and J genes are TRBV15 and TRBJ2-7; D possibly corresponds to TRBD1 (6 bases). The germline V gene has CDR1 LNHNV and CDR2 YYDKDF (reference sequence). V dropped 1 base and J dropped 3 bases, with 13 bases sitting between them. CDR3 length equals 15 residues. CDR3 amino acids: CATSRGRDTFYEQYF. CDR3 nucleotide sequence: TGTGCCACCAGCAGAGGACGGGACACGTTCTACGAGCAGTACTTC.

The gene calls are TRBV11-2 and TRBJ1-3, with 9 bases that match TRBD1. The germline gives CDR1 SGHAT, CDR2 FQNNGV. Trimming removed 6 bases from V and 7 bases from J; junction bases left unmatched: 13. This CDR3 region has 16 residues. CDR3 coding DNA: TGTGCCAGCAGACCCCTCGAGGCAGGGACAGGGAACACCATATATTTT. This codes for CASRPLEAGTGNTIYF.

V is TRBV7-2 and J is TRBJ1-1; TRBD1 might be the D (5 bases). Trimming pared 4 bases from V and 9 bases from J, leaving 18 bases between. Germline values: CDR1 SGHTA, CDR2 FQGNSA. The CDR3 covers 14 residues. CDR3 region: CASSSSGEGLKAFF. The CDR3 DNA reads TGTGCCAGCAGCTCCTCGGGGGAGGGGCTAAAAGCTTTCTTT.

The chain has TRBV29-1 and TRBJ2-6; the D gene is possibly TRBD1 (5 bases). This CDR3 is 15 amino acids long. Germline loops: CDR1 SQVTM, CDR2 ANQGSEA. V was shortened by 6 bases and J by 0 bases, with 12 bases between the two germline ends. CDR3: CSVNRQSSGANVLTF. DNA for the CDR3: TGCAGCGTCAACCGACAGAGCTCTGGGGCCAACGTCCTGACTTTC.

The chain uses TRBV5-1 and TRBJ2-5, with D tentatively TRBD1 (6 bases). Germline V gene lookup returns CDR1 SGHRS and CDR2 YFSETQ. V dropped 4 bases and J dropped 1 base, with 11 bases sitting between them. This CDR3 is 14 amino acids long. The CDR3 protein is CASSPGTPQETQYF. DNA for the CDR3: TGCGCCAGCAGCCCCGGGACACCCCAAGAGACCCAGTACTTC.

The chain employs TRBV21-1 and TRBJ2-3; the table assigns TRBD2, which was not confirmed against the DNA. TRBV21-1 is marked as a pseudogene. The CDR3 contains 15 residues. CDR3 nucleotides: TGTGCCAGCAGCGCCCGCCGCGGGACCACAGATACGCAGTATTTT. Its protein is CASSARRGTTDTQYF.

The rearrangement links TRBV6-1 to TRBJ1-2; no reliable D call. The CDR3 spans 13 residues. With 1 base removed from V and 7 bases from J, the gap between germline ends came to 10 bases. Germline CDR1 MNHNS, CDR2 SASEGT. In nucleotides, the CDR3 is TGTGCCAGCAGTGAAGACCGCAGGACTGGCTACACCTTC. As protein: CASSEDRRTGYTF.

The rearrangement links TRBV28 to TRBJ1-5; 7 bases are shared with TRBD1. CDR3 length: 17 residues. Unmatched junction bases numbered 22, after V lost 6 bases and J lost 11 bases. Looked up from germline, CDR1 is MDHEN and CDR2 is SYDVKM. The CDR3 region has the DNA TGTGCCAGCAGCCCCTTGATCGGCAGGGGGGGCCTAGGTGCCCAGCATTTT. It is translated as CASSPLIGRGGLGAQHF.

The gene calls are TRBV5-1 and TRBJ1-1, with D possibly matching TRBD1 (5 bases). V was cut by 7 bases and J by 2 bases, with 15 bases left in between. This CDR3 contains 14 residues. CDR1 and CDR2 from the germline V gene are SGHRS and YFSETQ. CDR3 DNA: TGCGCCAGCGCTGGGGGGACCTCTAACACTGAAGCTTTCTTT. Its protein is CASAGGTSNTEAFF.